This T cell receptor beta chain is from a study of T cell responses to AZD1222 COVID-19 vaccine. The CDR3 extends over 16 amino acids. In germline, CDR1 is LGHDT, CDR2 YNNKEL (reference sequence). The V gene lost 0 bases and the J gene lost 4 bases, with 13 bases spanning the gap. Generated by immunoSEQ multiplex PCR, the TCRdb table keeps only in-frame clones and is missing some. Of about 93,000 clones listed, about 90% were seen once; the top ten hold around 2.8%. The material sequenced was peripheral blood, taken on day 0 of MenACWY control vaccination. This receptor was identified in an adult in good health. The V gene is TRBV3-1 (or the pseudogene TRBV3-2), the J gene TRBJ2-1, with D perhaps assigned TRBD1 or TRBD2 (5 bases each). The CDR3 region is CASSQELLAGYNEQFF. As DNA, the CDR3 is TGTGCCAGCAGCCAAGAGTTGCTAGCAGGGTACAATGAGCAGTTCTTC.